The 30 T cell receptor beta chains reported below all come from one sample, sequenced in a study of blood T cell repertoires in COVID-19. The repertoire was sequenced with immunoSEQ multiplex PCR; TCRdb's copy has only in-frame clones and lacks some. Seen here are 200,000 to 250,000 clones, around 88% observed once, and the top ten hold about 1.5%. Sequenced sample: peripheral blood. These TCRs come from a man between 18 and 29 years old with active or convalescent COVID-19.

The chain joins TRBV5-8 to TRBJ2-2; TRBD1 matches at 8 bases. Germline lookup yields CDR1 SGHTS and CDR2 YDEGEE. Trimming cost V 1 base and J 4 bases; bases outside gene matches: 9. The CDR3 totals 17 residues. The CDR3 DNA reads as TGTGCCAGCAGCTTGTTGGTGACAGGGGTAAGCACCGGGGAGCTGTTTTTT. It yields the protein CASSLLVTGVSTGELFF.

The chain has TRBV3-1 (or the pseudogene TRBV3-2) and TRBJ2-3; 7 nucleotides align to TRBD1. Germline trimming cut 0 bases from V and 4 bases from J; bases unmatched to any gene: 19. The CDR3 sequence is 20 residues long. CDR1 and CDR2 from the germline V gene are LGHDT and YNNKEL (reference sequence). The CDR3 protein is CASSQDSRVPTGSPPDTQYF. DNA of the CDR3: TGTGCCAGCAGCCAAGACTCCCGGGTACCGACAGGGAGTCCTCCAGATACGCAGTATTTT.

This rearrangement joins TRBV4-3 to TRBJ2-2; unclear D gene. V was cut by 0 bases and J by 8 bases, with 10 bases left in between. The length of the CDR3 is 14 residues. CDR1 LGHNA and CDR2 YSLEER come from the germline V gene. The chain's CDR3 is CASSQEGSTGELFF. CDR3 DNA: TGCGCCAGCAGCCAAGAGGGTAGCACTGGGGAGCTGTTTTTT.

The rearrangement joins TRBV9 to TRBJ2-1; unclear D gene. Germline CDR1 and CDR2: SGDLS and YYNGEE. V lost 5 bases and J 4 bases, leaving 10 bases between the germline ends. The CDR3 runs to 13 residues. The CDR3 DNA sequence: TGTGCCAGCAGTGGCCAGACTTACAATGAGCAGTTCTTC. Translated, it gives CASSGQTYNEQFF.

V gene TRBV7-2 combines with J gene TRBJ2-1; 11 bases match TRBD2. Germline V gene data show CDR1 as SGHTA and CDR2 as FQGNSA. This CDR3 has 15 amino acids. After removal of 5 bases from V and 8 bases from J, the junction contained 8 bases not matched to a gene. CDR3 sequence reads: CASSPVVSGRDEQFF. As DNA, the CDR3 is TGTGCCAGCAGCCCGGTTGTTAGCGGGAGGGATGAGCAGTTCTTC.

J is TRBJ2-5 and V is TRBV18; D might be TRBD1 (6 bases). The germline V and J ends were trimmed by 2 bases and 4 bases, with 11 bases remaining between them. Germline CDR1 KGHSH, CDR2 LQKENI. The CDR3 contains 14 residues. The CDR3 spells CASSPTGSGETQYF. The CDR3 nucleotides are TGTGCCAGCTCACCAACAGGGTCAGGAGAGACCCAGTACTTC.

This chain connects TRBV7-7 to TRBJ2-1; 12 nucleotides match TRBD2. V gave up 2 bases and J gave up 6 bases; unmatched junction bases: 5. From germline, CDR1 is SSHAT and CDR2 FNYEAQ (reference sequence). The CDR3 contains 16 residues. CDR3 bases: TGTGCCAGCAGCTTACTAGCGGGAGGGCCGGGCAATGAGCAGTTCTTC. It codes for CASSLLAGGPGNEQFF.

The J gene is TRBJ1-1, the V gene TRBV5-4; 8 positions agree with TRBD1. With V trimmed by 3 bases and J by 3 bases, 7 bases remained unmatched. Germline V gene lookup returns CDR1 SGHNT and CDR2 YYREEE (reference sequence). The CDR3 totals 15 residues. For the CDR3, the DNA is TGTGCCAGCAGCTCTTCGACAGGGGCGGACACTGAAGCTTTCTTT. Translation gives CASSSSTGADTEAFF.

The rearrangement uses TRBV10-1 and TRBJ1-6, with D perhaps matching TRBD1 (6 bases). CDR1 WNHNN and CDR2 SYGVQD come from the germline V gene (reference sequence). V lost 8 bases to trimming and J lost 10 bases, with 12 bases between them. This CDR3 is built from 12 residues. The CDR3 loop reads CASGGLGSPLHF. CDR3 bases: TGCGCCAGCGGGGGCCTAGGATCACCCCTCCACTTT.

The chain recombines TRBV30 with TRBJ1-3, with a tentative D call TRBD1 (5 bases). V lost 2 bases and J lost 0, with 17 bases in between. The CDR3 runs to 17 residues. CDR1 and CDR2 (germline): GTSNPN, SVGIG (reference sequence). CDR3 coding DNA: TGTGCCTGGAGTCCATTCGGGGGTGGGAGCTCTGGAAACACCATATATTTT. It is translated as CAWSPFGGGSSGNTIYF.

The CDR3 here is CASRGQGITGELFF. DNA for the CDR3: TGTGCCAGCAGGGGACAGGGCATTACCGGGGAGCTGTTTTTT. The V gene is TRBV6-4, the J gene TRBJ2-2, with 9 bases fitting TRBD1. V gave up 6 bases and J gave up 5 bases; unmatched junction bases: 4. This CDR3 is built from 14 residues. Germline CDR1 reads MRHNA; CDR2 reads SNTAGT.

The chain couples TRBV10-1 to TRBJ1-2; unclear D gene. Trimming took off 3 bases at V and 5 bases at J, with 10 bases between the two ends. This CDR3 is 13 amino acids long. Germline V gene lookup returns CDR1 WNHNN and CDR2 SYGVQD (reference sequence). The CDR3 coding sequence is TGCGCCAGCAGTGAATCCCGTCTTTATGGCTACACCTTC. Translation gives CASSESRLYGYTF.

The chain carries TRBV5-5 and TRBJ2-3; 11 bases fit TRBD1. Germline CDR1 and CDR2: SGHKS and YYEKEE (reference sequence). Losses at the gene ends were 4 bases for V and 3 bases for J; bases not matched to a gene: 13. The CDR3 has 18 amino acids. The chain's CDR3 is CASSRYTGTGGRTDTQYF. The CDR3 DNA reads TGTGCCAGCAGCCGATATACCGGGACAGGGGGTAGAACAGATACGCAGTATTTT.

The CDR3 coding sequence is TGTGCCAGTACCCTGCCAGCACTAGCGGGAGTGAGCTCTGGGGCCAACGTCCTGACTTTC. Protein product: CASTLPALAGVSSGANVLTF. The rearrangement joins TRBV19 to TRBJ2-6, with 11 bases aligning to TRBD2. This CDR3 is 20 amino acids long. V shed 7 bases and J 0 bases; nucleotides not matched to a gene: 14. The germline V gene encodes CDR1 LNHDA and CDR2 SQIVND (reference sequence).

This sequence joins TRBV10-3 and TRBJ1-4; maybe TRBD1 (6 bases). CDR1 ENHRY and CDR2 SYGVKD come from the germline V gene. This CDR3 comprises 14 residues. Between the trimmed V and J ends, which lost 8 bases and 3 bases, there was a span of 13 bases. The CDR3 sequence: CAIRPGAANEKLFF. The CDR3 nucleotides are TGTGCCATCCGGCCAGGGGCTGCTAATGAAAAACTGTTTTTT.

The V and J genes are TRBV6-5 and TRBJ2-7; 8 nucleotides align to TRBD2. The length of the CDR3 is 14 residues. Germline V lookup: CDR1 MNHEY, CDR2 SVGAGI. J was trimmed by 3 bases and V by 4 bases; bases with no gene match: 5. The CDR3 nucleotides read TGTGCCAGCAGTTCAGTGCTAGCGGGCTACGAGCAGTACTTC. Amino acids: CASSSVLAGYEQYF.

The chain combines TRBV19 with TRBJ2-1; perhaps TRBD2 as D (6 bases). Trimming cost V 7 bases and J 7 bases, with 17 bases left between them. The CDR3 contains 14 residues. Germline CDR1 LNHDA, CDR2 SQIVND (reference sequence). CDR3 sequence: CASNGGRLMNEQFF. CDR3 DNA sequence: TGTGCCAGTAACGGAGGGAGACTGATGAATGAGCAGTTCTTC. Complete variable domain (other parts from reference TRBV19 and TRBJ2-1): DGGITQSPKYLFRKEGQNVTLSCEQNLNHDAMYWYRQDPGQGLRLIYYSQIVNDFQKGDIAEGYSVSREKKESFPLTVTSAQKNPTAFYLCASNGGRLMNEQFFGPGTRLTVL.

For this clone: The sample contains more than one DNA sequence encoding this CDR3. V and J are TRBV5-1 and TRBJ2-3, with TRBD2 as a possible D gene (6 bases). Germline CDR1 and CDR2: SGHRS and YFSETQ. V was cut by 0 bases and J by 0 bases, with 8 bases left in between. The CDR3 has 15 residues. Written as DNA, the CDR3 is TGCGCCAGCAGCTTGGCCGGGACTAGCACAGATACGCAGTATTTT. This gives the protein CASSLAGTSTDTQYF.

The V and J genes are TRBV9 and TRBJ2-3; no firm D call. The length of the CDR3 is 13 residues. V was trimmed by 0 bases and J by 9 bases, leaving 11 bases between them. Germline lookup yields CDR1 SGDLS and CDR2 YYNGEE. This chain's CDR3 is CASSVDHSSTQYF. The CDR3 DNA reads TGTGCCAGCAGCGTAGACCACTCCTCGACGCAGTATTTT.

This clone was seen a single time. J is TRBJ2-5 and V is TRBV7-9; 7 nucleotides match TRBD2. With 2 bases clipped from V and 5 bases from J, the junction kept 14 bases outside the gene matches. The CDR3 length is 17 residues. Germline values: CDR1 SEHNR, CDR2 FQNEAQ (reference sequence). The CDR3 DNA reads TGTGCCAGCAGCTTACTCCCCAGCGGGACCGGATTGGAGACCCAGTACTTC. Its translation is CASSLLPSGTGLETQYF. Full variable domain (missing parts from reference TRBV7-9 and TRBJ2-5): DTGVSQNPRHKITKRGQNVTFRCDPISEHNRLYWYRQTLGQGPEFLTYFQNEAQLEKSRLLSDRFSAERPKGSFSTLEIQRTEQGDSAMYLCASSLLPSGTGLETQYFGPGTRLLVL.

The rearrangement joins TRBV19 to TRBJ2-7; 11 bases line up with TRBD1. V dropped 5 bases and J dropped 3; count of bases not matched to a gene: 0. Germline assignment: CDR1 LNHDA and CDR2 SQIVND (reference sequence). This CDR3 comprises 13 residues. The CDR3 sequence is CASSGTGGYEQYF. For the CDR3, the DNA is TGTGCCAGTAGTGGGACAGGGGGCTACGAGCAGTACTTC.

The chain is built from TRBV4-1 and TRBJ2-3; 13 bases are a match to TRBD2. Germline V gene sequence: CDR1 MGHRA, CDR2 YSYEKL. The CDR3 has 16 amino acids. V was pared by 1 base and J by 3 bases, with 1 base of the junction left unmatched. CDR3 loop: CASSQGTSGRTDTQYF. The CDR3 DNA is TGCGCCAGCAGCCAAGGGACTAGCGGGAGAACAGATACGCAGTATTTT.

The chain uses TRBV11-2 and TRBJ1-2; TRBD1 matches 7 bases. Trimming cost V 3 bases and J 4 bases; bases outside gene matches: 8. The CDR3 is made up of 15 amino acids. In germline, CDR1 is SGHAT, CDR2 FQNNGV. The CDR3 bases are TGTGCCAGCAGCTTCCACAGGGGAGACGCCTATGGCTACACCTTC. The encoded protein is CASSFHRGDAYGYTF.

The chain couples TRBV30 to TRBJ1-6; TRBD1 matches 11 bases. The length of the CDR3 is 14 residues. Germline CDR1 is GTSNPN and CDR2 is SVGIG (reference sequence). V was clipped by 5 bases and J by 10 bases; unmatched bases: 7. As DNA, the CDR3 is TGTGCCTGGCTCAAGGGACAGGGGGGGTCACCCCTCCACTTT. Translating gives CAWLKGQGGSPLHF.

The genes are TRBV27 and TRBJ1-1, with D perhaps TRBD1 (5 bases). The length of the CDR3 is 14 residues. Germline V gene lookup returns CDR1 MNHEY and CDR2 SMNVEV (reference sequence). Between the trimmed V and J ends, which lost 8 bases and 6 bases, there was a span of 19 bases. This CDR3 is CASRPRQQSPEAFF. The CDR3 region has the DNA TGTGCCAGCCGCCCCCGACAGCAATCCCCTGAAGCTTTCTTT.

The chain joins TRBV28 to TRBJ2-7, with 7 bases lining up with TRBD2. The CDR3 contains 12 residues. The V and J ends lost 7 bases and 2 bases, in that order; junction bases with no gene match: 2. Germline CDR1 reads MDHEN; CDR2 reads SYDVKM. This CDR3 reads CASTRGAYEQYF. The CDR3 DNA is TGTGCCAGCACTCGGGGGGCCTACGAGCAGTACTTC.

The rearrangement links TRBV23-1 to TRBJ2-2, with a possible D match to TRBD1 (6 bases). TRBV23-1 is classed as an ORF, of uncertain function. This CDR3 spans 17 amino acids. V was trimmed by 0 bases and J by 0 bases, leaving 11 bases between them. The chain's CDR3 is CASSQSRQVTNTGELFF. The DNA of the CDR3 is TGCGCCAGCAGTCAATCAAGACAGGTCACGAACACCGGGGAGCTGTTTTTT.

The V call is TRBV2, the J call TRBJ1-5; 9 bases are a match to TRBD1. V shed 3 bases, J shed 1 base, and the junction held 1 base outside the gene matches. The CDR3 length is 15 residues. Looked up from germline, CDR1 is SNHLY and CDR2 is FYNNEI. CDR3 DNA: TGTGCCAGCAGTGAGGGGACAGGGAGCAATCAGCCCCAGCATTTT. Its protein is CASSEGTGSNQPQHF.

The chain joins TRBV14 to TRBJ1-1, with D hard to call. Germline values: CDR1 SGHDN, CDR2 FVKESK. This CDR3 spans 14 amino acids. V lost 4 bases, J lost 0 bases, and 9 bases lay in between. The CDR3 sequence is CASSLLGVNTEAFF. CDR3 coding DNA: TGTGCCAGCAGCCTGCTCGGTGTGAACACTGAAGCTTTCTTT.

The CDR3 spells CSVVYFIAGEAYEQYF. In DNA form, the CDR3 reads TGCAGCGTCGTATACTTTATAGCGGGAGAGGCCTACGAGCAGTACTTC. The rearrangement joins TRBV29-1 to TRBJ2-7; TRBD2 aligns across 9 bases. Germline-derived CDR1 and CDR2 are SQVTM and ANQGSEA. Unmatched junction bases numbered 14, after V lost 6 bases and J lost 2 bases. The CDR3 loop spans 16 amino acids.